This record concerns one T cell receptor (beta chain) sequence. The V gene end was trimmed by 6 bases and the J gene end by 5 bases; junction bases not matched to a gene: 9. The CDR3 contains 13 residues. CDR1 is SQVTM and CDR2 is ANQGSEA in the germline V gene. The data originate from a study of blood T cell repertoires in COVID-19. Some clones are missing from TCRdb's copy, which holds only in-frame ones; the method was immunoSEQ multiplex PCR. The sample contains 150,000 to 200,000 clones, more than 65% of which appear only once. The J gene is TRBJ2-5, the V gene TRBV29-1; 7 bases are a match to TRBD2. The material sequenced was PBMCs or T cells enriched from blood (not recorded which). The source of this sequence is a man in his fifties who had recovered from COVID-19. The CDR3 nucleotides read TGCAGCGTGAACAACCGGGGAGGGGAGACCCAGTACTTC. Translation: CSVNNRGGETQYF.